What follows are 3 T cell receptor beta chains derived from one specimen sequenced in a study of blood T cell repertoires in COVID-19. TCRdb's table, derived via immunoSEQ multiplex PCR, lists solely in-frame clones and lacks some. This sample has 100,000 or so clones; about 86% occur once, and the top ten carry less than 9.5%. The sequenced material came from peripheral blood. The receptors derive from a man in his 60s with acute or convalescent COVID-19.

This clone has only one observation. The chain is built from TRBV6-1 and TRBJ1-6; D not resolved. Germline V gene sequence: CDR1 MNHNS, CDR2 SASEGT. The V end was cut by 3 bases, the J end by 4 bases, with 10 bases between. The length of the CDR3 is 15 residues. CDR3 protein: CASSERVIYNSPLHF. CDR3 DNA: TGTGCCAGCAGTGAGCGAGTTATTTATAATTCACCCCTCCACTTT.

In its sample, this clone was seen many times. The V and J genes are TRBV5-6 and TRBJ1-1, with D tentatively TRBD1 (6 bases). From germline, CDR1 is SGHDT and CDR2 YYEEEE. This CDR3 is 16 amino acids long. Trimming removed 0 bases from V and 2 bases from J, with 14 bases in between. The CDR3 bases are TGTGCCAGCAGCTTGGCGCCTACAGGGAAAAACACTGAAGCTTTCTTT. Amino acid sequence: CASSLAPTGKNTEAFF.

CDR3 loop: CASSTGQGRTDTQYF. CDR3 sequence (DNA): TGTGCCAGTAGTACCGGACAGGGACGCACAGATACGCAGTATTTT. The chain combines TRBV19 with TRBJ2-3; 8 bases align to TRBD1. The trim removed 4 bases at V and 1 base at J, leaving 4 bases unmatched. The CDR3 length is 15 residues. Germline CDR1 is LNHDA and CDR2 is SQIVND (reference sequence).